A single sample gave rise to the 4 T cell receptor beta chains below, sequenced in a study of T cell responses to AZD1222 COVID-19 vaccine. The protocol was immunoSEQ multiplex PCR, while the TCRdb copy is restricted to in-frame clones and leaves out a portion. The profile shows tens of thousands of clones, around 83% of them singletons. Specimen: peripheral blood, collected on day 0 of AZD1222 vaccination. Source of these receptors: an adult in good health.

V gene TRBV7-2 combines with J gene TRBJ2-3; the D gene is possibly TRBD1 (5 bases). V lost 2 bases to trimming and J lost 1 base, with 10 bases between them. In germline, CDR1 is SGHTA, CDR2 FQGNSA. The CDR3 totals 15 residues. The CDR3 sequence: CASSLMGQGTDTQYF. CDR3 nucleotide sequence: TGTGCCAGCAGCTTAATGGGGCAGGGCACAGATACGCAGTATTTT.

This sequence joins TRBV6-5 and TRBJ1-1; D uncertain. Germline assignment: CDR1 MNHEY and CDR2 SVGAGI. V lost 2 bases and J lost 5, with 15 bases in between. CDR3 size: 15 residues. CDR3 sequence: CASSYLSSGETEAFF. The CDR3 DNA follows: TGTGCCAGCAGTTACCTAAGCTCCGGGGAGACTGAAGCTTTCTTT.

V is TRBV7-9 and J is TRBJ2-1; D not certain. The CDR3 totals 11 residues. From germline, CDR1 is SEHNR and CDR2 FQNEAQ (reference sequence). With 1 base removed from V and 9 bases from J, the gap between germline ends came to 4 bases. The DNA of the CDR3 is TGTGCCAGCAGCTTAGAAGGTGAGCAGTTCTTC. It translates to CASSLEGEQFF.

The chain carries TRBV19 and TRBJ1-1, with a possible D match to TRBD1 (5 bases). The V gene lost 6 bases and the J gene lost 5 bases, with 7 bases spanning the gap. The CDR3 has 11 amino acids. The germline V gene encodes CDR1 LNHDA and CDR2 SQIVND (reference sequence). In DNA, the CDR3 is TGTGCCAGTAGGGGGCGGACTGAAGCTTTCTTT. Its translation is CASRGRTEAFF.